This T cell receptor beta chain originates from a study of CD8+ T cells in alopecia areata. CDR1 is SQVTM, CDR2 ANQGSEA, per germline. V gave up 4 bases and J gave up 7 bases; unmatched junction bases: 11. The CDR3 extends over 15 amino acids. Sequencing templates came from extracted RNA that was reverse transcribed into cDNA. Method: immunoSEQ multiplex PCR; TCRdb's copy keeps in-frame clones and lacks some. This sample has over 150,000 clones, with around 63% found just once. The chain combines TRBV29-1 with TRBJ2-4; 9 bases fit TRBD1. The clonotype was recovered from a human donor with alopecia areata. The material sequenced was CD4+ T cells sorted from blood, taken at week 0. CDR3 loop: CSVGPSRTGENIQYF. In DNA form, the CDR3 reads TGCAGCGTTGGCCCCTCCAGGACAGGGGAGAACATTCAGTACTTC.